This is a list of T cell receptor beta chains from one sample in a study of T cells after yellow fever vaccination. Each CDR3 protein is one row after TCRdb ran MiXCR on the 5' RACE reads. This repertoire shows just under 600,000 distinct CDR3 sequences, around an eighth found once; its top ten account for around 15%. This sample comprised PBMCs, obtained on the day of the yellow fever booster vaccination. These receptors were collected from a man aged 25-45 years who received the YFV17D yellow fever vaccine. The CDR3 runs from the conserved cysteine through the conserved F or W. Each record gives: J gene, V gene, clone size, D gene, CDR3 DNA, CDR3 protein. The D gene is left open where the match is weak. Size values are once, few and many counts, or a class for expanded clones, and some rows have none.

TRBJ2-2 | TRBV20-1 | - | TRBD2 | TGCAGTGCTAGAGGACCCGGGAGGGCCCACACCGGGGAGCTGTTTTTT | CSARGPGRAHTGELFF
TRBJ2-1 | TRBV4-3 | few | TRBD2 | TGCGCCAGCAGTTCCGGGACTAGATCCTATGAGCAGTTCTTC | CASSSGTRSYEQFF
TRBJ1-1 | TRBV5-1 | few | TRBD1 | TGCGCAAGGAGGGGACAGGGGTGTACTGAAGCTTTCTTT | CARRGQGCTEAFF
TRBJ2-3 | TRBV7-2 | - | - | TGTGCCAGCAGCTTGATGGGGGGCGATGATACGCAGTATTTT | CASSLMGGDDTQYF
TRBJ2-1 | TRBV20-1 | - | TRBD2 | TGCAGTGCTAGGGGGACTAGCGGGAGTGGTGAGCAGTTCTTC | CSARGTSGSGEQFF
TRBJ2-3 | TRBV7-2 | - | - | TGTGCCAGCAGCTCTCGTGTGGGAGATACGCAGTATTTT | CASSSRVGDTQYF
TRBJ2-3 | TRBV9 | - | TRBD2 | TGTGCCAGCAACGTCGGGACTAATACAGATACGCAGTATTTT | CASNVGTNTDTQYF
TRBJ2-1 | TRBV10-3 | few | - | TGTGCCATCAGTGCGGCTAGGGGGGGGGATGAGCAGTTCTTC | CAISAARGGDEQFF
TRBJ1-2 | TRBV18 | few | - | TGTGCCAGCGACCAGGGGTTTAACTATGGCTACACCTTC | CASDQGFNYGYTF
TRBJ2-1 | TRBV10-1 | - | TRBD2 | TGCGCCAGCAGTGAGCCTGGACTAGCCAACAATGAGCAGTTCTTC | CASSEPGLANNEQFF
TRBJ1-1 | TRBV16 | - | - | TGTGCCAGCAGCCAATTCAGGGGCGACACTGAAGCTTTCTTT | CASSQFRGDTEAFF
TRBJ2-3 | TRBV6-2/TRBV6-3 | few | - | TGTGCCACCACGGTGCCCACGGGGAGCACAGATACGCAGTATTTT | CATTVPTGSTDTQYF
TRBJ2-1 | TRBV6-2/TRBV6-3 | few | - | TGTGCCAGCAGGCGGGACCTCGGGTGGGATGAGCAGTTCTTC | CASRRDLGWDEQFF
TRBJ2-1 | TRBV7-6 | - | - | TGTGCCAGCAGCTTAGCAGGCCAGGATGAGCAGTTCTTC | CASSLAGQDEQFF
TRBJ2-1 | TRBV6-1 | few | - | TGTGCCAGCAGTAGGGTTGGGGGGTCCTACAATGAGCAGTTCTTC | CASSRVGGSYNEQFF
TRBJ2-4 | TRBV12-3/TRBV12-4 | few | - | TGTGCCAGCACTTCAAGTCAGGGTCGCGCAATCCTAGCCAAAAACATTCAGTACTTC | CASTSSQGRAILAKNIQYF
TRBJ2-1 | TRBV14 | few | TRBD2 | TGTGCCAGCAGCCAAGACCTTAGCGGGATCTGGAATGAGCAGTTCTTC | CASSQDLSGIWNEQFF
TRBJ2-1 | TRBV5-6 | few | TRBD2 | TGTGCCAGCAGCTCTCAAATTACTCCGGGACTACCTACCTACAATGAGCAGTTCTTC | CASSSQITPGLPTYNEQFF
TRBJ2-7 | TRBV4-3 | few | TRBD2 | TGCGCCAGCAGCCTTGGCAGGCGGGAGCCCTACGAGCAGTACTTC | CASSLGRREPYEQYF
TRBJ1-2 | TRBV19 | - | - | TGTGCCAGTAGTATCTCGGCAGGGATTGGCTACACCTTC | CASSISAGIGYTF
TRBJ2-1 | TRBV11-3 | few | - | TGTGCCAGCAGCTTAGGGACTGTACAGGGAGCTGAGCAGTTCTTC | CASSLGTVQGAEQFF
TRBJ1-1 | TRBV30 | few | - | TGTGCCTGGAGTCGGGGGATCAAGGAAGCTTTCTTT | CAWSRGIKEAFF
TRBJ2-5 | TRBV5-4 | - | TRBD2 | TGTGCCAGCAGCTCTAATAAAAGGGGACTAGCCCAAGAGACCCAGTACTTC | CASSSNKRGLAQETQYF
TRBJ2-5 | TRBV7-2 | few | - | TGTGCCAGCAGCTTGCCGGCCCAAGAGACCCAGTACTTC | CASSLPAQETQYF
TRBJ2-3 | TRBV5-1 | few | TRBD2 | TGCGCCAGCAGCCCCGACCCTCCGGGACTAGCGGGGATAGATACGCAGTATTTT | CASSPDPPGLAGIDTQYF
TRBJ2-2 | TRBV5-1 | few | - | TGCGCCAGCAGCTTGAACGGAGCAGGGAAAACTTTCGGGGAGCTGTTTTTT | CASSLNGAGKTFGELFF
TRBJ2-2 | TRBV7-7 | few | TRBD2 | TGTGCTAGCAGCCTCCGTGAGGGAACGGGAGGGCTCTCCGGGGAGCTGTTTTTT | CASSLREGTGGLSGELFF
TRBJ2-1 | TRBV27 | few | - | TGTGCCAGCAGTTTACTGGAGCCCTACAATGAGCAGTTCTTC | CASSLLEPYNEQFF
TRBJ2-7 | TRBV28 | few | - | TGTGCCAGCGGGGGGCGCCCGGTAACGGAATACGAGCAGTACTTC | CASGGRPVTEYEQYF
TRBJ1-5 | TRBV6-1 | - | - | TGTGCCAGCAGACAGACGTATAGCAATCAGCCCCAGCATTTT | CASRQTYSNQPQHF
TRBJ2-5 | TRBV7-8 | many | - | TGTGCCAGCAGCGAACGGGGGACCCAGTACTTC | CASSERGTQYF